A selection of T cell receptor beta chains follows, all from one sample in a study of cytomegalovirus exposure and HLA in healthy donors. TCRdb keeps only in-frame clones here, not all; method: immunoSEQ multiplex PCR. The table has approximately 180,000 clones, just over 70% seen once. The sample consisted of PBMCs. The receptor set was obtained from a human donor in good health. CDR3s include the opening cysteine and the closing phenylalanine or tryptophan. Fields, in order: clone size, J gene, V gene, D gene, CDR3 protein, CDR3 DNA. D genes are given only for firm matches. Not all rows give a size; the values are once, few, many and, for expanded clones, a class.

>.|TRBJ1-4|TRBV27|TRBD1
CASSWTGREDEKLFF
TGTGCCAGCAGTTGGACAGGGCGGGAAGATGAAAAACTGTTTTTT
>.|TRBJ2-5|TRBV5-1|TRBD2
CASSSGAGEEQETQYF
TGCGCCAGCAGCTCTGGGGCGGGGGAAGAACAAGAGACCCAGTACTTC
>.|TRBJ2-3|TRBV7-3|TRBD2
CASSLGPGLATTDTQYF
TGTGCCAGCAGCTTAGGCCCGGGACTAGCGACGACAGATACGCAGTATTTT
>few|TRBJ2-1|TRBV10-3|.
CALRPGSGSYNEQFF
TGTGCCCTGCGCCCGGGGTCTGGCTCCTACAATGAGCAGTTCTTC
>few|TRBJ2-3|TRBV5-1|TRBD1
CASSLGQGATDTQYF
TGCGCCAGCAGTCTGGGACAGGGGGCAACAGATACGCAGTATTTT
>.|TRBJ2-4|TRBV7-9|.
CASSWDGAAWENIQYF
TGTGCCAGCAGCTGGGATGGGGCCGCCTGGGAAAACATTCAGTACTTC
>few|TRBJ2-3|TRBV4-1|TRBD1
CASSHPTGDRTDTQYF
TGCGCCAGCAGCCACCCTACAGGGGACCGCACAGATACGCAGTATTTT
>.|TRBJ1-2|TRBV9|.
CASSGGETYGYTF
TGTGCCAGCAGCGGGGGGGAGACCTATGGCTACACCTTC
>.|TRBJ2-2|TRBV6-1|.
CASKVWTVNTGELFF
TGTGCCAGCAAGGTGTGGACAGTAAACACCGGGGAGCTGTTTTTT
>.|TRBJ1-1|TRBV7-9|.
CASSIWAHTEAFF
TGTGCCAGCAGCATCTGGGCCCACACTGAAGCTTTCTTT
>once|TRBJ1-2|TRBV4-2|.
CASSQPPGYGYTF
TGTGCCAGCAGCCAACCCCCGGGCTATGGCTACACCTTC
>.|TRBJ1-1|TRBV2|.
CASLLDRHTEAFF
TGTGCCAGCCTGTTAGACAGACACACTGAAGCTTTCTTT
>once|TRBJ1-2|TRBV2|.
CASSDVPDGYTF
TGTGCCAGCAGTGATGTGCCGGATGGCTACACCTTC
>few|TRBJ2-1|TRBV4-1|TRBD1
CASSSTGGVEQFF
TGCGCCAGCAGCTCAACAGGGGGCGTTGAGCAGTTCTTC
>few|TRBJ2-7|TRBV5-8|TRBD1
CASSQGQAPYEQYF
TGTGCCAGCAGCCAGGGACAGGCGCCCTACGAGCAGTACTTC
>.|TRBJ2-7|TRBV7-8|TRBD2
CASSGGLAGSFSYEQYF
TGTGCCAGCAGCGGAGGACTAGCGGGGTCCTTCTCCTACGAGCAGTACTTC
>few|TRBJ1-1|TRBV19|TRBD1
CASKRGQGREAFF
TGTGCCAGTAAAAGAGGACAGGGCCGTGAAGCTTTCTTT
>few|TRBJ2-2|TRBV5-5|.
CASSPEGSIGYGELFF
TGTGCCAGCAGCCCGGAGGGGTCAATCGGATACGGGGAGCTGTTTTTT
>.|TRBJ1-3|TRBV9|TRBD1
CASSVVTGGFIGNTIYF
TGTGCCAGCAGCGTAGTTACAGGGGGCTTTATTGGAAACACCATATATTTT
>.|TRBJ1-3|TRBV4-3|.
CASSQDFRNTIYF
TGCGCCAGCAGCCAAGATTTCAGAAACACCATATATTTT
>.|TRBJ2-1|TRBV5-6|TRBD1
CASRGQGWDEQFF
TGTGCCAGCAGGGGACAGGGTTGGGATGAGCAGTTCTTC
>.|TRBJ2-5|TRBV5-6|TRBD2
CASSPRFSSGGASEETQYF
TGTGCCAGCAGCCCCCGGTTTTCTAGCGGGGGGGCAAGTGAGGAGACCCAGTACTTC
>.|TRBJ1-1|TRBV27|.
CASSLGRSAEAFF
TGTGCCAGCAGCCTCGGTCGGTCCGCTGAAGCTTTCTTT
>.|TRBJ2-2|TRBV19|.
CASTRVAGAPRHTGELFF
TGTGCCAGTACCCGAGTAGCAGGGGCCCCCCGCCACACCGGGGAGCTGTTTTTT
>.|TRBJ2-1|TRBV27|TRBD1
CASSPQGAGYEQFF
TGTGCCAGCAGTCCGCAGGGGGCCGGTTATGAGCAGTTCTTC
>.|TRBJ2-5|TRBV14|TRBD1
CASSRTRGRETQYF
TGTGCCAGCAGCCGCACCAGGGGGAGAGAGACCCAGTACTTC
>.|TRBJ1-1|TRBV27|.
CASSLGHNTEAFF
TGTGCCAGCAGTTTGGGACATAACACTGAAGCTTTCTTT
>once|TRBJ2-3|TRBV18|TRBD2
CASSPTSGGARGDTQYF
TGTGCCAGCTCACCGACTAGCGGGGGGGCCAGGGGAGATACGCAGTATTTT
>.|TRBJ1-6|TRBV14|TRBD1
CASSPTGLGSSYNSPLHF
TGTGCCAGCAGCCCGACAGGGCTAGGGAGCTCCTATAATTCACCCCTCCACTTT
>few|TRBJ1-2|TRBV6-1|.
CASSDGANYGYTF
TGTGCCAGCAGTGACGGGGCTAACTATGGCTACACCTTC
>few|TRBJ1-2|TRBV5-1|.
CASSSVAGGFGYTF
TGCGCCAGCAGCTCTGTGGCAGGTGGTTTTGGCTACACCTTC
>few|TRBJ1-2|TRBV5-1|TRBD1
CASSLGRTGGDGYTF
TGCGCCAGCAGCTTGGGGAGGACAGGGGGAGATGGCTACACCTTC
>few|TRBJ1-5|TRBV6-4|.
CASLRSPYQPQHF
TGTGCCAGCCTTAGAAGCCCGTATCAGCCCCAGCATTTT